These T cell receptor beta chains were read from a single sample in a study of STAT5B mutations in CD4+ large granular lymphocyte leukemia. The table came from immunoSEQ multiplex PCR; TCRdb's copy has only in-frame clones and leaves some out. The data show 3,900 or so clones, roughly 79% seen once. Sequenced sample: PBMCs. The receptors stem from a man aged 55 to 70 with CD4+ T-cell large granular lymphocyte leukemia. CDR3s include the opening cysteine and the closing phenylalanine or tryptophan. Each record gives: D gene, V gene, clone size, J gene, CDR3 DNA, CDR3 protein. A D gene is named only where the DNA matches it firmly. Size is omitted from some rows. Given values are once, few, many or a class for expanded clones.

D gene: .
V gene: TRBV27
clone size: .
J gene: TRBJ1-2
CDR3 DNA: TGTGCCAGCCTACCCGCCTTGGGGGATGGCTACACCTTC
CDR3 protein: CASLPALGDGYTF

D gene: TRBD2
V gene: TRBV11-2
clone size: .
J gene: TRBJ2-7
CDR3 DNA: TGTGCCAGCAGCCCGCGAAGCGGGATAAGCTCCTACGAGCAGTACTTC
CDR3 protein: CASSPRSGISSYEQYF

D gene: .
V gene: TRBV7-2
clone size: .
J gene: TRBJ1-5
CDR3 DNA: TGTGCCAGCAGCTCAGGGAGTCAGCCCCAGCATTTT
CDR3 protein: CASSSGSQPQHF

D gene: .
V gene: TRBV5-4
clone size: .
J gene: TRBJ2-6
CDR3 DNA: TGTGCCAGCAGCTTGGACCGGTACGGGGCCAACGTCCTGACTTTC
CDR3 protein: CASSLDRYGANVLTF

D gene: .
V gene: TRBV10-1
clone size: .
J gene: TRBJ2-3
CDR3 DNA: TGCGCCAGCAGTGAGTCGACGGCTACAGATACGCAGTATTTT
CDR3 protein: CASSESTATDTQYF

D gene: .
V gene: TRBV19
clone size: .
J gene: TRBJ1-1
CDR3 DNA: TGTGCCAGTAGTATAGAATACCTTATGGGGTTGGATGCTTTCTTT
CDR3 protein: CASSIEYLMGLDAFF

D gene: .
V gene: TRBV29-1
clone size: .
J gene: TRBJ2-5
CDR3 DNA: TGCAGCGTAGACCGGACTGGGCGCGAGACCCAGTACTTC
CDR3 protein: CSVDRTGRETQYF

D gene: .
V gene: TRBV19
clone size: .
J gene: TRBJ1-1
CDR3 DNA: TGTGCCAGTAGTATGGGGACCGGGACCCCTGACACTGAAGCTTTCTTT
CDR3 protein: CASSMGTGTPDTEAFF

D gene: TRBD2
V gene: TRBV5-6
clone size: .
J gene: TRBJ2-7
CDR3 DNA: TGTGCCAGCAGCTTGAGCCTCGGGGGGGCGGAGAACGAGCAGTACTTC
CDR3 protein: CASSLSLGGAENEQYF

D gene: .
V gene: TRBV6-1
clone size: .
J gene: TRBJ2-3
CDR3 DNA: TGTGCCAGCAGTGAAGCGGCTCGCGACAGCACAGATACGCAGTATTTT
CDR3 protein: CASSEAARDSTDTQYF

D gene: .
V gene: TRBV10-3
clone size: .
J gene: TRBJ1-2
CDR3 DNA: TGTGCCATCAGTGAGTCGACTAGGGACCCGCTAAACTATGGCTACACCTTC
CDR3 protein: CAISESTRDPLNYGYTF

D gene: .
V gene: TRBV30
clone size: few
J gene: TRBJ2-2
CDR3 DNA: TGTGCCTGGAGTTTTATGGGGGACGGGACCGGGGAGCTGTTTTTT
CDR3 protein: CAWSFMGDGTGELFF

D gene: TRBD1
V gene: TRBV7-2
clone size: .
J gene: TRBJ2-7
CDR3 DNA: TGTGCCAGCAGCGTCGACAGGGGGCTCTACGAGCAGTACTTC
CDR3 protein: CASSVDRGLYEQYF

D gene: TRBD1
V gene: TRBV7-9
clone size: .
J gene: TRBJ2-7
CDR3 DNA: TGTGCCAGCAGCCCGGGACAGCTATACGAGCAGTACTTC
CDR3 protein: CASSPGQLYEQYF

D gene: TRBD1
V gene: TRBV7-9
clone size: .
J gene: TRBJ2-7
CDR3 DNA: TGTGCCAGCAGCTCCTCCGGGACAGGGTTCGAGCAGTACTTC
CDR3 protein: CASSSSGTGFEQYF

D gene: .
V gene: TRBV6-4
clone size: few
J gene: TRBJ2-3
CDR3 DNA: TGTGCCAGCAGTGACACCGGGAGCACAGATACGCAGTATTTT
CDR3 protein: CASSDTGSTDTQYF

D gene: .
V gene: TRBV18
clone size: .
J gene: TRBJ1-2
CDR3 DNA: TGTGCCAGCTCCCCTGGTAGAGCAACTAACTATGGCTACACCTTC
CDR3 protein: CASSPGRATNYGYTF

D gene: TRBD1
V gene: TRBV5-1
clone size: .
J gene: TRBJ2-2
CDR3 DNA: TGCGCCAGCAAAAAGGGACAGACGAACACCGGGGAGCTGTTTTTT
CDR3 protein: CASKKGQTNTGELFF

D gene: .
V gene: TRBV5-1
clone size: .
J gene: TRBJ1-4
CDR3 DNA: TGCGCCAGCAGCGTGCCCATGGGGGGAGACGTAAATGAAAAACTGTTTTTT
CDR3 protein: CASSVPMGGDVNEKLFF

D gene: .
V gene: TRBV6-1
clone size: .
J gene: TRBJ2-1
CDR3 DNA: TGTGCCCTCGAGACGGCCTACAATGAGCAGTTCTTC
CDR3 protein: CALETAYNEQFF

D gene: .
V gene: TRBV4-1
clone size: .
J gene: TRBJ1-1
CDR3 DNA: TGCGCCAGCAGCCCAGGGGAGGACGGTGCTTTGAACACTGAAGCTTTCTTT
CDR3 protein: CASSPGEDGALNTEAFF

D gene: .
V gene: TRBV4-1
clone size: .
J gene: TRBJ1-1
CDR3 DNA: TGCGCCAGCAGCCAACCAGGTCGTGGTACGAACACTGAAGCTTTCTTT
CDR3 protein: CASSQPGRGTNTEAFF

D gene: .
V gene: TRBV7-2
clone size: large
J gene: TRBJ2-5
CDR3 DNA: TGTGCCAGCAGCCCGGGGGGCCCCCAAGAGACCCAGTACTTC
CDR3 protein: CASSPGGPQETQYF

D gene: .
V gene: TRBV10-3
clone size: .
J gene: TRBJ2-7
CDR3 DNA: TGTGCCATCAGTGAGCCCCCGGGGGCAGGGAATAAAGAGCAGTACTTC
CDR3 protein: CAISEPPGAGNKEQYF

D gene: .
V gene: TRBV10-2
clone size: .
J gene: TRBJ2-5
CDR3 DNA: TGCGCCAGCAGTGTACCAACAGAGAACCAAGAGACCCAGTACTTC
CDR3 protein: CASSVPTENQETQYF

D gene: .
V gene: TRBV19
clone size: few
J gene: TRBJ2-7
CDR3 DNA: TGTGCCAGTAGTACCTCAGGGTCGGGTGAGCAGTACTTC
CDR3 protein: CASSTSGSGEQYF

D gene: .
V gene: TRBV4-3
clone size: .
J gene: TRBJ2-5
CDR3 DNA: TGCGCCAGCAGCCAATTACTCCAAGAGACCCAGTACTTC
CDR3 protein: CASSQLLQETQYF

D gene: TRBD2
V gene: TRBV5-5
clone size: .
J gene: TRBJ2-3
CDR3 DNA: TGTGCCAGCAGCTTCAGGCCCCCTAGCGGGGGGGCGAAGGTGATGGATACGCAGTATTTT
CDR3 protein: CASSFRPPSGGAKVMDTQYF

D gene: .
V gene: TRBV27
clone size: .
J gene: TRBJ2-1
CDR3 DNA: TGTGCCAGCAGCCCGGGCACGACATACAATGAGCAGTTCTTC
CDR3 protein: CASSPGTTYNEQFF

D gene: .
V gene: TRBV6-4
clone size: few
J gene: TRBJ2-2
CDR3 DNA: TGTGCCAGCAGTGAAAGTGGCACCGGGGAGCTGTTTTTT
CDR3 protein: CASSESGTGELFF

D gene: TRBD2
V gene: TRBV9
clone size: .
J gene: TRBJ2-3
CDR3 DNA: TGTGCCAGCAGCGGAATAGCGGGGGGGAGCACAGATACGCAGTATTTT
CDR3 protein: CASSGIAGGSTDTQYF

D gene: TRBD2
V gene: TRBV7-9
clone size: .
J gene: TRBJ2-1
CDR3 DNA: TGTGCCAGCAGCCACGGGGGGGACGGAAGCTCCTACAATGAGCAGTTCTTC
CDR3 protein: CASSHGGDGSSYNEQFF

D gene: .
V gene: TRBV11-2
clone size: .
J gene: TRBJ1-1
CDR3 DNA: TGTGCCAGCAGAAAATATATGTGGTACACTGAAGCTTTCTTT
CDR3 protein: CASRKYMWYTEAFF

D gene: .
V gene: TRBV27
clone size: .
J gene: TRBJ1-5
CDR3 DNA: TGTGCCAGCAGCCGGCTTAATCAGCCCCAGCATTTT
CDR3 protein: CASSRLNQPQHF

D gene: TRBD1
V gene: TRBV7-9
clone size: .
J gene: TRBJ2-7
CDR3 DNA: TGTGCCAGCAGCCCCCGGGACAGGGTTCCCTACGAGCAGTACTTC
CDR3 protein: CASSPRDRVPYEQYF

D gene: .
V gene: TRBV27
clone size: .
J gene: TRBJ1-3
CDR3 DNA: TGTGCCAGCAGGGACAGTTCTGGAAACACCATATATTTT
CDR3 protein: CASRDSSGNTIYF

D gene: .
V gene: TRBV7-9
clone size: .
J gene: TRBJ2-3
CDR3 DNA: TGTGCCAGCAGTTCGCGAAGTTCCACAGATACGCAGTATTTT
CDR3 protein: CASSSRSSTDTQYF

D gene: .
V gene: TRBV9
clone size: .
J gene: TRBJ1-2
CDR3 DNA: TGTGCCAGCAGCGCGGATTCCTGGGACTATGGCTACACCTTC
CDR3 protein: CASSADSWDYGYTF

D gene: TRBD1
V gene: TRBV7-9
clone size: .
J gene: TRBJ2-5
CDR3 DNA: TGTGCCAGCAGCGGGGACAGGGACAATATGTACCAAGAGACCCAGTACTTC
CDR3 protein: CASSGDRDNMYQETQYF

D gene: .
V gene: TRBV7-6
clone size: .
J gene: TRBJ1-2
CDR3 DNA: TGTGCCAGCAGCCCAGGGGAGCGGCTCTATGGCTACACCTTC
CDR3 protein: CASSPGERLYGYTF

D gene: .
V gene: TRBV11-3
clone size: .
J gene: TRBJ2-3
CDR3 DNA: TGTGCCAGCAGCTTAGACGGGGGACCCACAGATACGCAGTATTTT
CDR3 protein: CASSLDGGPTDTQYF

D gene: .
V gene: TRBV10-3
clone size: .
J gene: TRBJ2-7
CDR3 DNA: TGTGCCATCGATTCAGGTACCTACGAGCAGTACTTC
CDR3 protein: CAIDSGTYEQYF

D gene: .
V gene: TRBV5-1
clone size: .
J gene: TRBJ2-7
CDR3 DNA: TGCGCCAGCAGCTTACGACAAAGCTACGAGCAGTACTTC
CDR3 protein: CASSLRQSYEQYF

D gene: .
V gene: TRBV2
clone size: .
J gene: TRBJ2-5
CDR3 DNA: TGTGCCAGCAGTGAAGTGGATGAGACCCAGTACTTC
CDR3 protein: CASSEVDETQYF

D gene: TRBD1
V gene: TRBV27
clone size: .
J gene: TRBJ2-3
CDR3 DNA: TGTGCCAGCAGTTTCGAGACAGGGGGGCGTGGAGATACGCAGTATTTT
CDR3 protein: CASSFETGGRGDTQYF

D gene: TRBD1
V gene: TRBV4-1
clone size: few
J gene: TRBJ1-2
CDR3 DNA: TGCGCCAGCAGCCAGATGACAGGGAAGGGATTCGGCTACACCTTC
CDR3 protein: CASSQMTGKGFGYTF